The rows below give T cell receptor beta chains drawn from one sample of a study of cytomegalovirus exposure and HLA in healthy donors. Here immunoSEQ multiplex PCR was the method, and the copy in TCRdb shows in-frame clones only, minus some. This table has 100,000 to 150,000 clones, roughly 68% appearing once. Sequenced input: PBMCs. The source is a woman in her forties or fifties in good health and CMV-seropositive. Both conserved end residues are part of each CDR3. D genes are given only for firm matches. Not every row has a clone size; where given, it reads once, few, many or a size class.

few	NA	TRBV11-2	TRBJ2-4	14	TGTGCCAGCAGCGAGTTCGGGTTCAAAAACATTCAGTACTTC	CASSEFGFKNIQYF
NA	TRBD2	TRBV7-9	TRBJ2-5	16	TGTGCCAGCAGCTTAGGAAGGACTAGCGGGAAAGAGACCCAGTACTTC	CASSLGRTSGKETQYF
NA	NA	TRBV2	TRBJ1-1	17	TGTGCCAGCAAGGGGGGGGGCCTGGCCCTCATGAACACTGAAGCTTTCTTT	CASKGGGLALMNTEAFF
few	NA	TRBV7-2	TRBJ1-5	14	TGTGCCAGCAGCCAAACTCAGGGCGGACAGCCCCAGCATTTT	CASSQTQGGQPQHF
NA	NA	TRBV30	TRBJ2-2	13	TGTGCCTGGCGGGGGTTCTCCACCGGGGAGCTGTTTTTT	CAWRGFSTGELFF
NA	NA	TRBV2	TRBJ1-1	15	TGTGCCAGCAGTGAAGCTGCAGACTTTAACACTGAAGCTTTCTTT	CASSEAADFNTEAFF
NA	TRBD1	TRBV10-2	TRBJ2-6	18	TGCGCCAGCAGTGATAAGCGGACAGGCCCGGGGGGGGCCAACGTCCTGACTTTC	CASSDKRTGPGGANVLTF
few	NA	TRBV6-5	TRBJ1-1	13	TGTGCCAGCAGTTACCGGGGGTTCACTGAAGCTTTCTTT	CASSYRGFTEAFF
few	NA	TRBV5-1	TRBJ1-1	13	TGCGCCAGCAGCTACTCAAATCCCACTGAAGCTTTCTTT	CASSYSNPTEAFF
NA	TRBD2	TRBV11-2	TRBJ2-5	14	TGTGCCAGCAGCTTAGGTAGCGGGGAAGAGACCCAGTACTTC	CASSLGSGEETQYF
few	NA	TRBV7-7	TRBJ2-2	14	TGTGCTAGCACCCGGGGAGCGAGCACCGGGGAGCTGTTTTTT	CASTRGASTGELFF
NA	TRBD2	TRBV4-2	TRBJ2-1	16	TGTGCCAGCAGCCGGAGACTAGCGGGGGATCACAATGAGCAGTTCTTC	CASSRRLAGDHNEQFF
NA	NA	TRBV7-9	TRBJ2-5	14	TGTGCCAGCAGCTTAGGACAGTACCAAGAGACCCAGTACTTC	CASSLGQYQETQYF
NA	NA	TRBV7-6	TRBJ1-1	13	TGTGCCAGCAGCTTACAGGGGAGGGCTGAAGCTTTCTTT	CASSLQGRAEAFF
NA	TRBD2	TRBV7-2	TRBJ2-5	15	TGTGCCAGCAGCCTCCCTCAGCGGGGCCAAGAGACCCAGTACTTC	CASSLPQRGQETQYF
NA	TRBD2	TRBV7-9	TRBJ2-1	16	TGTGCCAGCAGCCCACCCCGGACTAGCGGGGGCACTGGGGAGTTCTTC	CASSPPRTSGGTGEFF
NA	NA	TRBV30	TRBJ1-1	14	TGTGCCTGGACCCCCGGGGAGATGAACACTGAGGCTTTCTTT	CAWTPGEMNTEAFF
NA	NA	TRBV29-1	TRBJ2-1	16	TGCAGCGTTAATACCGGGGGAGGGGGTTCCTACAATGAGCAGTTCTTC	CSVNTGGGGSYNEQFF
NA	NA	TRBV30	TRBJ1-1	12	TGTGCCTGGACTGGACAACACACTGAAGCTTTCTTT	CAWTGQHTEAFF
NA	NA	TRBV7-9	TRBJ2-5	16	TGTGCCAGCAGCATAAAGGGGGACCCCTCAGGAGAGACCCAGTACTTC	CASSIKGDPSGETQYF
NA	TRBD2	TRBV9	TRBJ2-2	16	TGTGCCAGCAGCGTAGTTTCGGGGGGGAACACCGGGGAGCTGTTTTTT	CASSVVSGGNTGELFF
NA	NA	TRBV6-5	TRBJ2-2	14	TGTGCCAGCAGGAGAGGCCAGAACACCGGGGAGCTGTTTTTT	CASRRGQNTGELFF
NA	NA	TRBV5-4	TRBJ2-6	15	TGTGCCACCGGGGTGCAGTCCTATGGGGCCAACGTCCTGACTTTC	CATGVQSYGANVLTF
NA	NA	TRBV5-6	TRBJ1-6	15	TGTGCCAGCAGCTTGGCCAGCTCCTATAATTCACCCCTCCACTTT	CASSLASSYNSPLHF
NA	TRBD1	TRBV7-6	TRBJ2-3	17	TGTGCCAGCAGCTTAAAGATAGGGGGCCCCTCGGCAGATACGCAGTATTTT	CASSLKIGGPSADTQYF
NA	TRBD1	TRBV5-1	TRBJ1-1	16	TGCGCCAGCAGCTCGCACCCCGGGACAGGGGGCATTGAAGCTTTCTTT	CASSSHPGTGGIEAFF
NA	TRBD1	TRBV11-3	TRBJ2-6	19	TGTGCCAGCAGCTCGAAAAGAGGGGGCGGGCCCTCTGGGGCCAACGTCCTGACTTTC	CASSSKRGGGPSGANVLTF
once	TRBD2	TRBV4-2	TRBJ2-3	16	TGTGCCAGCAGCCAAGAGAGGCGGGGGGGCGAAGATACGCAGTATTTT	CASSQERRGGEDTQYF
NA	NA	TRBV25-1	TRBJ2-2	15	TGTGCCAGCAGTGAATCCATATTGGAGATCGGGGAGCTGTTTTTT	CASSESILEIGELFF
NA	NA	TRBV27	TRBJ1-1	11	TGTGCCAGCTATAGGAACACTGAAGCTTTCTTT	CASYRNTEAFF
NA	NA	TRBV5-4	TRBJ2-1	14	TGTGCCAGCAGCCCCCCGGGATACTACAATGAGCAGTTCTTC	CASSPPGYYNEQFF
NA	TRBD1	TRBV11-1	TRBJ1-1	14	TGTGCCAGCAGAGAGACAGGGGATCGAACTGAAGCTTTCTTT	CASRETGDRTEAFF
few	TRBD2	TRBV18	TRBJ2-2	16	TGTGCCAGCTCACCTGTAGCGGGGACGAACACCGGGGAGCTGTTTTTT	CASSPVAGTNTGELFF
NA	NA	TRBV29-1	TRBJ1-4	13	TGCAGCGCCGTCGAAGGGGTGTGGGAAAAACTGTTTTTT	CSAVEGVWEKLFF
NA	TRBD1	TRBV7-9	TRBJ2-5	13	TGTGCCAGCTCTGGACAGGGCGCAGAGACCCAGTACTTC	CASSGQGAETQYF
NA	TRBD1	TRBV5-1	TRBJ1-2	13	TGCGCCAGCAGCGCCGGGACAGGGGACGGCTACACCTTC	CASSAGTGDGYTF
NA	NA	TRBV2	TRBJ2-3	14	TGTGCCAGCAGTGAAGGGCCTCAGGGAGATACGCAGTATTTT	CASSEGPQGDTQYF
few	TRBD1	TRBV4-3	TRBJ2-7	15	TGCGCCAGCAGCCAAGCAACAGGGGAAGCCTACGAGCAGTACTTC	CASSQATGEAYEQYF
NA	NA	TRBV6-4	TRBJ2-1	11	TGTGCCAGGCGGCGGGGCAATGAGCAGTTCTTC	CARRRGNEQFF
few	NA	TRBV5-8	TRBJ1-6	15	TGTGCCAGCAGCTTTGTACAGGGACATAATTCACCCCTCCACTTT	CASSFVQGHNSPLHF
NA	TRBD1	TRBV19	TRBJ2-2	16	TGTGCCAGTAGTATAGGACAGGGAAGTGGGACCGGGGAGCTGTTTTTT	CASSIGQGSGTGELFF
NA	NA	TRBV6-1	TRBJ2-3	12	TGTGCCAGCAACACAGGGACAGATACGCAGTATTTT	CASNTGTDTQYF
NA	NA	TRBV28	TRBJ1-6	14	TGTGCCAGCAGCCCTGGGTCGGGACAATCACCCCTCCACTTT	CASSPGSGQSPLHF
NA	TRBD1	TRBV6-1	TRBJ1-2	14	TGTGCCAGCAGAGAGGACAGGGCTCATTATGGCTACACCTTC	CASREDRAHYGYTF
NA	NA	TRBV5-6	TRBJ1-2	13	TGTGCCAGCAGCTTTTCCAGGGGTCGGGGCTACACCTTC	CASSFSRGRGYTF
NA	NA	TRBV6-5	TRBJ2-7	14	TGTGCCAGCAGGACAACATACAGCTCCTACGAGCAGTACTTC	CASRTTYSSYEQYF
NA	NA	TRBV5-5	TRBJ1-6	14	TGTGCCAGCAGCTTGGTTCGTGGGAGTTCACCCCTCCACTTT	CASSLVRGSSPLHF
NA	TRBD2	TRBV7-9	TRBJ2-1	19	TGTGCCAGCAGCATGACTAGCGCACACGGGTTGGGCTCCTACAATGAGCAGTTCTTC	CASSMTSAHGLGSYNEQFF
NA	NA	TRBV30	TRBJ2-2	13	TGTGCCTGGAGACAGACTAGTAGCCGGGAGCTGTTTTTT	CAWRQTSSRELFF
NA	NA	TRBV29-1	TRBJ2-5	13	TGCAGCGCCGGGACATCCAACCAAGAGACCCAGTACTTC	CSAGTSNQETQYF
few	NA	TRBV30	TRBJ1-4	14	TGTGCCTGGAGTCGGAGGGGACTAAATGAAAAACTGTTTTTT	CAWSRRGLNEKLFF